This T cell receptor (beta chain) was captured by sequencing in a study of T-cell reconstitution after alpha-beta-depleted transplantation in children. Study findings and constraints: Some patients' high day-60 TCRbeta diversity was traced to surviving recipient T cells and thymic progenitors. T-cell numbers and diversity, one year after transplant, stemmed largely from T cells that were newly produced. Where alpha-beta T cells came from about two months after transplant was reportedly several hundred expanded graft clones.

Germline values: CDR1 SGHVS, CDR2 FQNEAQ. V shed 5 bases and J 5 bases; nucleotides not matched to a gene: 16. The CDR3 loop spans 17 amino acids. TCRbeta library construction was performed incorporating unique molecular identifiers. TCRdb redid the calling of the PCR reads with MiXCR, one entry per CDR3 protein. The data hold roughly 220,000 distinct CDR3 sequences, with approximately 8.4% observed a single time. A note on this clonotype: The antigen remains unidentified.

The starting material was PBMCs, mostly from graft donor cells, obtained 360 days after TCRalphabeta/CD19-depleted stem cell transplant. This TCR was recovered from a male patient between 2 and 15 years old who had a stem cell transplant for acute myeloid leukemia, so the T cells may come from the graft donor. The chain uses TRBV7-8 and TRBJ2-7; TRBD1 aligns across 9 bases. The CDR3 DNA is TGTGCCAGCAGCCTCCGGCCTCCGGGACAGGGATCCCACGAGCAGTACGTC. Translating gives CASSLRPPGQGSHEQYV.